The clone carrying this T cell receptor beta chain has only a few counts. No antigen is known for it. This may arise from a read error, as a much more abundant clone is one base away. This entry belongs to a study of blood T cells in healthy people across ages. Turning to the study itself: With template switching, about one barcoded beta molecule was captured per two T cells. Study conclusions and caveats: Comparison with aged donors showed that long-lived donors had more naive CD4+ cells and higher diversity. Per million T cells, TCR beta diversity dropped roughly linearly as age increased.

This CDR3 is built from 13 residues. Germline CDR1 MGHRA, CDR2 YSYEKL. V was clipped by 0 bases and J by 7 bases, with 10 bases between them. Sample-barcoded 5' priming and a J-beta primer mix drove a second PCR of roughly 6 to 12 cycles. The template-switch adaptor, which had 12 random nucleotides, put a tag on each cDNA molecule. TCRdb called the 5' RACE reads again in MiXCR, with one record for every CDR3 protein. The table includes about 1.5 million distinct CDR3 sequences, approximately 38% detected once. Sequenced input: blood. This clonotype originated in a woman aged 18-29 years in good health. This chain links TRBV4-1 with TRBJ2-7, with D perhaps TRBD2 (5 bases). The CDR3: CASSQDVEEEQYF. In nucleotides, the CDR3 is TGCGCCAGCAGCCAAGATGTGGAGGAGGAGCAGTACTTC.